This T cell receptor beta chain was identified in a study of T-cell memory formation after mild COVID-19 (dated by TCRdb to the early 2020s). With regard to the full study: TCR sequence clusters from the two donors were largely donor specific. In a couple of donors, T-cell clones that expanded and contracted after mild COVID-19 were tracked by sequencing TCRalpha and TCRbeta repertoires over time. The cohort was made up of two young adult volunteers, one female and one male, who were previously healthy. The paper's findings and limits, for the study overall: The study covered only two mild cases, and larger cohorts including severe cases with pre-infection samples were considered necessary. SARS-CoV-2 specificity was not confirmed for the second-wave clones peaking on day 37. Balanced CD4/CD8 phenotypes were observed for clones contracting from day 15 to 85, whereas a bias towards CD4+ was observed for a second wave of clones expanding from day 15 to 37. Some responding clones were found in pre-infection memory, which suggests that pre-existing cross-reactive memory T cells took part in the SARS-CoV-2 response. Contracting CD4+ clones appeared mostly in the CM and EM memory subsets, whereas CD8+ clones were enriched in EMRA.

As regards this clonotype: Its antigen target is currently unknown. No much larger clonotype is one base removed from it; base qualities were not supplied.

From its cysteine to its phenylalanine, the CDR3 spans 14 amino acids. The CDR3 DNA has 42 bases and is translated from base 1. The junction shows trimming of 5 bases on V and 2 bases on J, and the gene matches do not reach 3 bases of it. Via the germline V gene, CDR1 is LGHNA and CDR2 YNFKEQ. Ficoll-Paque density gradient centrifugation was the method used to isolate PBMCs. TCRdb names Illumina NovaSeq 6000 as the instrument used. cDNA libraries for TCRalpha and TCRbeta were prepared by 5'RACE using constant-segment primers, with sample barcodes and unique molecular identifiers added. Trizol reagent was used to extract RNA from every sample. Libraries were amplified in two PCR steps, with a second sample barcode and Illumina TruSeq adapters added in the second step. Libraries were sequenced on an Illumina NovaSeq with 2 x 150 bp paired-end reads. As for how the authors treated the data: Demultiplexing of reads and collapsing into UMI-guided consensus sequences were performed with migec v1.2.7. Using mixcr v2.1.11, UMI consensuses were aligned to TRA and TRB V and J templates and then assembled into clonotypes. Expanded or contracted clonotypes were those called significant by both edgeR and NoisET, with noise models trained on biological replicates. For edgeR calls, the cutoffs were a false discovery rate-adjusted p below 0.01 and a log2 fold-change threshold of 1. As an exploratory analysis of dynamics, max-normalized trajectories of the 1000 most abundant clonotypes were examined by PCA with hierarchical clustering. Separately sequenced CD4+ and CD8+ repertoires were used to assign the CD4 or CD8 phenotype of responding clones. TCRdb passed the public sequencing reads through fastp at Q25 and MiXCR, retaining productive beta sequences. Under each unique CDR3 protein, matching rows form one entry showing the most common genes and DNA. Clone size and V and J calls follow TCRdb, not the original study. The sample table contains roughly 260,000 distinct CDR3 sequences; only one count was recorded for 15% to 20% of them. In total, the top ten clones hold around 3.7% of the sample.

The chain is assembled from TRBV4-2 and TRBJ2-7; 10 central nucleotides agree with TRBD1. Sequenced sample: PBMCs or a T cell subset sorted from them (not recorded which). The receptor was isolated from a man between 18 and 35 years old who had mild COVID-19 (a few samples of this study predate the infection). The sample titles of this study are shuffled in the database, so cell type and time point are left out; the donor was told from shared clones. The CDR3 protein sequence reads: CASSSGTGAYEQYF. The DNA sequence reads TGTGCCAGCAGCTCCGGGACAGGGGCCTACGAGCAGTACTTC.